This TCR beta chain was recovered during a study of OX40 agonist ivuxolimab in advanced cancers. At the level of the study: Eligibility rules accepted prior anti-PD-1, anti-PD-L1 or anti-CTLA-4 therapy, and roughly 40% had some.

Germline lookup yields CDR1 SGDLS and CDR2 YYNGEE. The CDR3 totals 15 residues. With V trimmed by 2 bases and J by 5 bases, 6 bases remained unmatched. Assay used: immunoSEQ multiplex PCR; TCRdb lists only in-frame clones, some missing. Of roughly 70,000 clones in the sample, roughly 80% were seen once. The receptor was isolated from an adult with an advanced solid tumor such as melanoma, head and neck, liver or kidney cancer. V usage is TRBV9 and J usage is TRBJ1-5; TRBD1 agrees at 8 bases. The starting material was CD4+ or CD8+ T cells sorted from blood, obtained in a trial of the OX40 agonist ivuxolimab. Here the CDR3 reads CASSVSAGGDQPQHF. The CDR3 nucleotides read TGTGCCAGCAGCGTGTCGGCAGGGGGCGATCAGCCCCAGCATTTT. The variable domain in full, with the rest retrieved from reference TRBV9 and TRBJ1-5, is DSGVTQTPKHLITATGQRVTLRCSPRSGDLSVYWYQQSLDQGLQFLIQYYNGEERAKGNILERFSAQQFPDLHSELNLSSLELGDSALYFCASSVSAGGDQPQHFGDGTRLSIL.